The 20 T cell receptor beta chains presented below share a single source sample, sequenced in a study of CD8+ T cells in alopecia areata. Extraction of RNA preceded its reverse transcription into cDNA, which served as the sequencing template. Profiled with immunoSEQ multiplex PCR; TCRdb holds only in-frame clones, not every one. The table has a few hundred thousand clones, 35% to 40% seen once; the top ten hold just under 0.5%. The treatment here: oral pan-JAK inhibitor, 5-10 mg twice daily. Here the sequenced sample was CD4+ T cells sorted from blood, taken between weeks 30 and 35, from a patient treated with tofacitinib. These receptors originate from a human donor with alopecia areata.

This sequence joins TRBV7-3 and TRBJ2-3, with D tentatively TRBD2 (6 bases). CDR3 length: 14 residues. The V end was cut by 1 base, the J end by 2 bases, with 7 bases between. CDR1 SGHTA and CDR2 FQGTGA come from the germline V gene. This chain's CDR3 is CASSLKDYTDTQYF. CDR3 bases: TGTGCCAGCAGCTTAAAGGACTACACAGATACGCAGTATTTT.

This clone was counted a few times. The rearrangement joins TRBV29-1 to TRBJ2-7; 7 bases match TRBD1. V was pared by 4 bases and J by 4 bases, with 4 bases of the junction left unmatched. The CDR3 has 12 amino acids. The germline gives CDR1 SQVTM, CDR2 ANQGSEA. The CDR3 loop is CSVGKGAYEQYF. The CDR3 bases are TGCAGCGTTGGGAAGGGGGCTTACGAGCAGTACTTC.

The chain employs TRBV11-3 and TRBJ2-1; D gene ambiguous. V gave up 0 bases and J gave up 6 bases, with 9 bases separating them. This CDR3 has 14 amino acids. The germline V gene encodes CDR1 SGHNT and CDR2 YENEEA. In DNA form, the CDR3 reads TGTGCCAGCAGCTTAGATCGGGTGCTCAATGAGCAGTTCTTC. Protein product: CASSLDRVLNEQFF.

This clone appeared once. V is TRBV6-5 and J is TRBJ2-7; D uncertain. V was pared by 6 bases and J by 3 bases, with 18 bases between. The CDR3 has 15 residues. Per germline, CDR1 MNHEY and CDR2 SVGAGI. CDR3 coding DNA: TGTGCCAGCAGATCTTCGACTCCCCGTAACTACGAGCAGTACTTC. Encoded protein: CASRSSTPRNYEQYF.

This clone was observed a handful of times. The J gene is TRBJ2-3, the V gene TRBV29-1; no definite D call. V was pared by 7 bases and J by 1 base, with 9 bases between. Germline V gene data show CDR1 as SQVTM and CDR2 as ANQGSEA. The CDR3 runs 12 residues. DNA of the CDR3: TGCAGCGAATGGAGCGGCACAGATACGCAGTATTTT. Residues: CSEWSGTDTQYF.

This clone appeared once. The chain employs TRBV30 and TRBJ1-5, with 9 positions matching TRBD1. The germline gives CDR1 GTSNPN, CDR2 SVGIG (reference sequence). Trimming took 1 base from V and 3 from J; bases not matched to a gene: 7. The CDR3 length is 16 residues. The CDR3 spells CAWSDPRTGANQPQHF. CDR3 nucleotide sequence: TGTGCCTGGAGTGACCCTCGGACAGGGGCCAATCAGCCCCAGCATTTT.

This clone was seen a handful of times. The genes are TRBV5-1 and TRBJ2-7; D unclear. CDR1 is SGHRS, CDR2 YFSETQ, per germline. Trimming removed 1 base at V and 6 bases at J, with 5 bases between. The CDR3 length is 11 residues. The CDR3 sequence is CASSLMGEQYF. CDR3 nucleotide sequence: TGCGCCAGCAGCTTGATGGGCGAGCAGTACTTC.

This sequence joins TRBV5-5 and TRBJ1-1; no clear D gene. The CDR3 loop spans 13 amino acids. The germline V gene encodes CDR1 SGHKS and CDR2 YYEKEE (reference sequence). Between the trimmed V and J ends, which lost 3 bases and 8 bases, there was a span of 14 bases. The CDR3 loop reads CASSSSTTWEAFF. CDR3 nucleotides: TGTGCCAGCAGCTCCTCCACGACGTGGGAAGCTTTCTTT. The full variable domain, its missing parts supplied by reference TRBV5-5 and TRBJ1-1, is DAGVTQSPTHLIKTRGQQVTLRCSPISGHKSVSWYQQVLGQGPQFIFQYYEKEERGRGNFPDRFSARQFPNYSSELNVNALLLGDSALYLCASSSSTTWEAFFGQGTRLTVV.

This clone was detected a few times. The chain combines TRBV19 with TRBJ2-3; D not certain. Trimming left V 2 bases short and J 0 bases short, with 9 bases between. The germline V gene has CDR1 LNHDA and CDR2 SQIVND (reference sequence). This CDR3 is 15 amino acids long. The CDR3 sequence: CASSISLHSTDTQYF. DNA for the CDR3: TGTGCCAGTAGTATATCCCTGCACAGCACAGATACGCAGTATTTT.

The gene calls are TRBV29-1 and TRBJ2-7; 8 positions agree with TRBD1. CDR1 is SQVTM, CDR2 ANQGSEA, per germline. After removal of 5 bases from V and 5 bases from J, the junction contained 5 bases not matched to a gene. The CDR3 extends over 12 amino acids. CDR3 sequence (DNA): TGCAGCGTTAGGGCAGGGGGCGACGAGCAGTACTTC. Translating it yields CSVRAGGDEQYF.

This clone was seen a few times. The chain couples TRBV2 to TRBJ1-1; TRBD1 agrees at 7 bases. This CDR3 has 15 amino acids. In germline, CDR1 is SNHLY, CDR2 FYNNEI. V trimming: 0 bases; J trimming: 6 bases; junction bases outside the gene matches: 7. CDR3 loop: CASSEANRGTPEAFF. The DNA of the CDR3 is TGTGCCAGCAGTGAAGCCAACAGGGGCACCCCTGAAGCTTTCTTT.

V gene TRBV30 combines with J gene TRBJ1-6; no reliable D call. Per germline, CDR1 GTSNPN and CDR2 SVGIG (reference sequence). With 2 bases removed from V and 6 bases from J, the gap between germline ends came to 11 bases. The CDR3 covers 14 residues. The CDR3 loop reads CAWSIRHGNSPLHF. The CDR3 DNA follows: TGTGCCTGGAGTATAAGACACGGTAATTCACCCCTCCACTTT.

DNA of the CDR3: TGCGCCAGCAGCTTGGCCGTCGGGACTAGTGCCTATGAGCAGTTCTTC. Translating it yields CASSLAVGTSAYEQFF. The rearrangement joins TRBV5-1 to TRBJ2-1, with 8 bases identical to TRBD2. Germline trimming cut 0 bases from V and 8 bases from J; bases unmatched to any gene: 10. CDR3 size: 16 residues. CDR1 SGHRS and CDR2 YFSETQ come from the germline V gene. Variable domain in full (rest from reference TRBV5-1 and TRBJ2-1): KAGVTQTPRYLIKTRGQQVTLSCSPISGHRSVSWYQQTPGQGLQFLFEYFSETQRNKGNFPGRFSGRQFSNSRSEMNVSTLELGDSALYLCASSLAVGTSAYEQFFGPGTRLTVL.

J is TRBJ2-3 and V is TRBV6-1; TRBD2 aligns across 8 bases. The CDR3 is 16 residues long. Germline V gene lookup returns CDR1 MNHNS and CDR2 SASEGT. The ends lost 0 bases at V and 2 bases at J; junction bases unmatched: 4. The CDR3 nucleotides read TGTGCCAGCAGTGAAGCTCGCGGGGGGTTCACAGATACGCAGTATTTT. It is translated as CASSEARGGFTDTQYF.

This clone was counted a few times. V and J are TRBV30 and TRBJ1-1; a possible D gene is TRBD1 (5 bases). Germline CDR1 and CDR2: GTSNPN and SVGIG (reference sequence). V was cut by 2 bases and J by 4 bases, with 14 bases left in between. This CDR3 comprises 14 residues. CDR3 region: CAWSPFHGTTEAFF. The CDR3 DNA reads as TGTGCCTGGAGTCCCTTTCACGGGACCACTGAAGCTTTCTTT.

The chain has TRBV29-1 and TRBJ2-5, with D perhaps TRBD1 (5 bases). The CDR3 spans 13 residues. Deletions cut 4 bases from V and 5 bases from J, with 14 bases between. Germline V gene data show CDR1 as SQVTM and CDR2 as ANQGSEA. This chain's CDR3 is CSVAGRARETQYF. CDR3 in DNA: TGCAGCGTTGCCGGCAGGGCCCGGGAGACCCAGTACTTC.

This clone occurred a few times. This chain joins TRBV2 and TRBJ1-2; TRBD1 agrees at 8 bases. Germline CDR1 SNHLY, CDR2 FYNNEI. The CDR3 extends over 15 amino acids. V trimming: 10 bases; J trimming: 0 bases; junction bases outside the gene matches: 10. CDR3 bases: TGTGCCACGAGGGACAGGAAGATCTCTAACTATGGCTACACCTTC. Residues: CATRDRKISNYGYTF.

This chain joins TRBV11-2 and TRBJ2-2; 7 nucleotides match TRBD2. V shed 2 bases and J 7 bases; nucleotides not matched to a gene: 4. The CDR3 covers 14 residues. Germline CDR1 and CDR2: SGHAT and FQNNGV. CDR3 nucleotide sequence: TGTGCCAGCAGCTTATCTCGGACTAGCGGGGAGCTGTTTTTT. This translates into CASSLSRTSGELFF.

The CDR3 spells CAWSVLFTDTQYF. The CDR3 coding sequence is TGTGCCTGGAGTGTATTATTTACAGATACGCAGTATTTT. The chain is built from TRBV30 and TRBJ2-3; D remains ambiguous. Germline V CDR1 and CDR2: GTSNPN, SVGIG (reference sequence). Trimming shortened V by 0 bases and J by 3 bases, and 7 bases separated the two germline ends. The CDR3 is 13 residues long.

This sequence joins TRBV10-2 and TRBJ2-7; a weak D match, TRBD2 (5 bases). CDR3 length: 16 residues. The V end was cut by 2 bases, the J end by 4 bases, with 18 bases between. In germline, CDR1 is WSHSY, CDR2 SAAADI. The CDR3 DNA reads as TGCGCCAGCAGTGAGAAGACGGGGAGAACCTCATACGAGCAGTACTTC. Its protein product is CASSEKTGRTSYEQYF.